This TCR beta chain was profiled in a study of T cell clones after liver transplantation (dated by TCRdb to between 2018 and 2021). Broadly, across the study: ITN030ST, the source of the samples, was a randomized trial that attempted immunosuppression withdrawal within 2 years of liver transplantation. After a pre-transplant mixed lymphocyte reaction, TCRbeta sequencing was used to pinpoint donor-reactive T cell clones, which were subsequently tracked in post-transplant blood. Third party-reactive TCRbeta sequences from pre-transplant MLRs were also identified as an antigen-independent comparator for donor-reactive sequences. Three of the eight recipients were HCV-positive; the others were transplanted for non-autoimmune, non-viral indications. No induction therapy was given to the subjects, and standard immunosuppression was administered until randomization at 12-24 months post-transplant. Tolerance was defined as complete withdrawal of immunosuppression for at least one year without a rise in liver enzymes beyond twice the upper limit of normal. Blood samples were collected pre-transplant, pre-randomization before withdrawal, and post-randomization after either complete withdrawal or failed withdrawal. Of the 8 liver transplant recipients making up the studied cohort, 3 were classified as tolerant and 5 as non-tolerant.

Note on this clone: The antigen this receptor binds is unknown. Base-call qualities are not available, and no considerably larger clone is one nucleotide away.

V is cut by 3 bases and J by 1 base, and the space between the germline ends is 9 bases. The CDR3 numbers 13 residues from cysteine through phenylalanine. Only CDR3 DNA remains: 39 bases, in frame from the first base. Based on the germline V gene (reference sequence), the CDR1 and CDR2 sequences are GTSNPN and SVGIG. Beyond this particular receptor, the publication reports: Since no allograft tissue specimens were available, donor-reactive T cells may have migrated into the graft instead of being deleted. A significant post-transplant decrease in circulating donor-reactive CD4 TCRbeta sequences was observed in 5 of 8 subjects, irrespective of tolerance or HCV status. The conclusions were considered preliminary, being limited by small, heterogeneous patient numbers and non-standardized post-transplant time points. The decline in donor-reactive sequences exceeded the decline in third party-reactive sequences, suggesting partial antigen-specific deletion that was unrelated to withdrawal success. Low numbers of available donor cells limited the measurable donor-reactive repertoire in two subjects. When repertoire turnover was accounted for, significantly reduced detection of donor-reactive sequences was found in 7 of 8 subjects for CD4 and in 8 of 8 subjects for CD8.

The time point label of this sample denotes: pre-transplant. Unstimulated PBMCs, after thawing, were stained for CD3, CD4 and CD8 and then FACS-sorted into CD3+CD4+ and CD3+CD8+ populations. Randomization to immunosuppression withdrawal applied to every one of the 8 studied subjects. The Qiagen DNeasy Blood and Tissue Kit was used to isolate genomic DNA. High-throughput TCRbeta CDR3 sequencing of frozen genomic DNA was performed by immunoSEQ, with PCR amplification, mapping, bias correction and internal controls included. In the authors' own workflow: Productive rearrangements were kept, and unique TCRbeta sequences were defined by CDR3 nucleotide sequence plus V and J gene. For classification of a sequence as donor-reactive, at least 5-fold expansion in CFSE-low cells relative to unstimulated pre-transplant cells and a frequency of at least 0.01% were required. Per-subject minimum frequency thresholds, based on the lowest-template unstimulated sample, ensured at least 90% detection power. Jensen-Shannon divergence between the top 1000 TCRbeta sequences post-transplant and pre-transplant was used to measure repertoire turnover. Two-sided Fisher's exact tests were used to test for changes in how often donor-reactive sequences were detected. The immuneACCESS repertoire file appears here via TCRdb, limited to in-frame rearrangements. These files lack a portion of the clones; in checked studies, under half of the deficit traces to unresolved V genes, and the cause of the others is not known. V and J calls and clone size are given by that table; D and trimming were obtained from the DNA. For this sample there are some 70,000 clones; 90% appear just once. Roughly 2.6% of the sample is taken by the ten largest.

Recombination linked TRBV30 to TRBJ1-1; tentative D gene TRBD1, with 6 bases matching. Sequenced here: CD4+ T cells from blood, sampled before liver transplant. This clonotype was sampled from a human donor who received a liver transplant. The DNA is as follows: TGTGCCTGGAGAAGGACAGCGAACACTGAAGCTTTCTTT. It codes for CAWRRTANTEAFF.